This T cell receptor (beta chain) was profiled in a study of T cells in Graves' hyperthyroidism and ophthalmopathy. Regarding the study as a whole: Most clonotypes expanded in thyroid above 0.001 were likewise present in blood.

Recently diagnosed hyperthyroidism of less than 2 months' duration affected patients aged 18 to 65. Diagnostic decisions used clinical symptoms, serum thyroxine and TRAb, thyroid ultrasound and orbital computed tomography. The authors took PBMCs from 8.5 to 10 ml fresh peripheral blood. The sample holds many counts of this clonotype. Its specificity is not known. Researchers took RNA transcripts and amplified the TCR beta CDR3 regions from them. Initially, a first-round RT-PCR of the TCR CDR3 employed the HTBI primer set. TCRdb reanalysed the multiplex PCR reads using MiXCR and keeps one entry per CDR3 protein. The sample consists of roughly 99,000 distinct CDR3 sequences, approximately 15% of them appearing once. Germline V gene sequence: CDR1 GTSNPN, CDR2 SVGIG (reference sequence). The ends lost 4 bases at V and 8 bases at J; junction bases unmatched: 4. The CDR3 is made up of 12 amino acids.

The chain links TRBV30 to TRBJ1-4, with 7 positions matching TRBD1. The receptor was isolated from a woman aged 45-65 years with Graves' hyperthyroidism. The specimen sequenced was blood. This CDR3 is CAWNRGGEKLFF. The CDR3, as DNA: TGTGCCTGGAACAGGGGTGGGGAAAAACTGTTTTTT.